Here is one T cell receptor (beta chain) with its context. The antigen is unknown. This record belongs to a study of blood T cells in healthy people across ages. Notes on the study in general: With age, beta diversity per million T cells declined roughly linearly, significantly by roughly 40. Both higher diversity and more naive CD4+ cells marked long-lived donors when set against aged donors. Any conclusive comparison of naive versus antigen-experienced cells was prevented by using unsorted PBMCs.

Trimming removed 4 bases at V and 11 bases at J, with 24 bases between. Looked up from germline, CDR1 is SGHRS and CDR2 is YFSETQ. The CDR3 runs 15 residues. Alongside a J-beta primer mix, a sample-barcoded 5' primer served in a second PCR lasting roughly 7 to 12 cycles. Unique molecular identifiers of 12 random nucleotides labeled each cDNA. From the 5' RACE reads, TCRdb called clonotypes with MiXCR, one entry per CDR3 protein. The top ten clones hold over 15% of a sample with 1,100,000 or so distinct CDR3 sequences, over 35% of them seen once. This chain joins TRBV5-1 and TRBJ2-5; D remains ambiguous. The clonotype comes from a woman in her fifties or sixties in good health. Sequenced material: blood. The chain's CDR3 is CASSPAGNPYNEQYF. Here the CDR3 DNA reads TGCGCCAGCAGCCCCGCAGGTAACCCCTACAATGAGCAGTACTTC. Full variable domain (outside the CDR3, taken from reference TRBV5-1 and TRBJ2-5): KAGVTQTPRYLIKTRGQQVTLSCSPISGHRSVSWYQQTPGQGLQFLFEYFSETQRNKGNFPGRFSGRQFSNSRSEMNVSTLELGDSALYLCASSPAGNPYNEQYFGPGTRLLVL.